The present TCR beta chain was sequenced within a study of blood T cell repertoires in COVID-19. In the study overall: The United States, Italy and Spain were the sources of the acute and convalescent COVID-19 samples. Nucleic acid was either cDNA or gDNA, and it came from T cells, B-cell-depleted T cells, or PBMCs.

In the original analysis: Scientists estimated how many nucleated cells there were by amplifying reference gene primers. Only in-frame clones appear in the TCRdb table, and some are missing; sequencing was by immunoSEQ multiplex PCR. V, J and clone size were drawn from that table, and D and trimming were deduced from the DNA. The sample carries about 360,000 clones, around 87% recorded once. Germline CDR1 ENHRY, CDR2 SYGVKD. V shed 2 bases and J shed 3 bases, with 10 bases lying between them. This CDR3 is 14 amino acids long. This chain uses TRBV10-3 with TRBJ1-1; possibly TRBD1 for D (5 bases). The sample comprised peripheral blood. The receptor was derived from a human donor in a cohort sampled during active COVID-19. The DNA for the CDR3 is TGTGCCATCAGTGAGCAGGGAGGAGACACTGAAGCTTTCTTT. Its translation is CAISEQGGDTEAFF.